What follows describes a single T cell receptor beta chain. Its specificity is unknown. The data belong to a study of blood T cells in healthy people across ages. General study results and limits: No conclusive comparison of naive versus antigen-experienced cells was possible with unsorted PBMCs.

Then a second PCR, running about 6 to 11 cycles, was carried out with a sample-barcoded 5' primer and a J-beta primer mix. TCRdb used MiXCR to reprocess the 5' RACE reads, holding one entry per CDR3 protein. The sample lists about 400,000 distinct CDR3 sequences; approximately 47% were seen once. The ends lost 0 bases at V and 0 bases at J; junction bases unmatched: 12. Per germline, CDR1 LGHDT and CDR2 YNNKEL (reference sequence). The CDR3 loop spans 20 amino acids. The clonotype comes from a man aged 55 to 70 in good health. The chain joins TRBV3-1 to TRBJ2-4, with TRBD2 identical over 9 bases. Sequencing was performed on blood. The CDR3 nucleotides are TGTGCCAGCAGCCAAGAAGGCCAGCGGGGGGCCGCTTCAGCCAAAAACATTCAGTACTTC. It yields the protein CASSQEGQRGAASAKNIQYF.